What follows is one T cell receptor beta chain and its context. This clonotype showed up many times. This receptor's antigen is unknown. Base qualities are not provided; no much larger clone lies one nucleotide away. This sample is drawn from a study of human T cells and chemical hapten exposure (dated by TCRdb to 2020 to 2023). The study in broad terms: For sensitization, 2% DPC in acetone was applied to a 2 cm by 2 cm area of upper inner arm skin. Throughout the study period of 20 to 30 weeks, patients also received therapeutic DPC doses to the scalp every week. Alopecia areata with under or over 50% scalp involvement, alopecia totalis and alopecia universalis were represented in the patient cohort, which was mostly female. Libraries were combined into a pool for sequencing, and differences in TCR yield between samples came mainly from small differences in library volumes within the pool. Blood samples were taken from patients before sensitization (week 0) and then at 2, 6 and about 24 weeks after DPC sensitization. Patch tests used Finn chambers with 0.01% DPC on the upper back, scored after 6 days by International Contact Dermatitis Research Group standards. Peripheral blood TCR repertoire changes were tracked in vivo in alopecia patients during primary and secondary sensitization to the hapten diphenylcyclopropenone (DPC). About 30 alopecia patients provided blood for TCR sequencing at one to four time points (pre-sensitization, 2, 6 and 24 weeks).

From the germline V gene (reference sequence), CDR1 is LGHDT and CDR2 is YNNKEL. V is cut by 0 bases and J by 6 bases, and the space between the germline ends is 9 bases. Including the terminal cysteine and phenylalanine, the CDR3 comprises 14 residues. Here the CDR3 DNA is all that survives: 42 bases in frame from base 1. The time point label, as the study defines it: pre-sensitization, week 0. The sample's treatment or condition label is to be understood as: therapeutic diphenylcyclopropenone sensitization with weekly scalp DPC. At each patch-test visit, blood was drawn before the patch test was applied. Patients were considered eligible if aged 18 to 70, diagnosed with alopecia and deemed suitable for DPC therapy, and patients were excluded if pregnant. Total RNA was extracted from unfractionated whole blood that had been collected in Tempus Blood RNA tubes. Library preparation employed RACE. The run used a NextSeq 500. Library preparation attached unique molecular identifiers to individual cDNA molecules for quantitative, reproducible TCR counting. Both TCR alpha and TCR beta chains were sequenced from each blood RNA sample. The paper's processing steps were these. Samples had a median of 95,638 TCRs, with a range from roughly 23,224 to 700,000. V, J and CDR3 annotation of the TCR reads was carried out using the Decombinator software suite. For the PS versus PT1 abundance plots, all samples were subsampled to the same number of TCRs (28,000). TCRs were defined as expanded if absent before sensitization and observed at least eight times at the 2-week time point. In-frame beta chains were kept once TCRdb had trimmed the public reads at Q25 with fastp and called clones with MiXCR. Rows are unified per CDR3 protein, each entry keeping the most common DNA and genes. The V and J calls come from TCRdb's annotation, not from the publication. The sample table records more than 300,000 distinct CDR3 sequences; roughly 5% of these occur just once. Just over 2.5% of the sample is in the top ten clones.

Study-wide conclusions, independent of this receptor: DPC sensitization did not change the number of TCRs with a frequency above 1 in 1000, and there was no evidence of changes in global repertoire structure. Compared with pre-sensitization or healthy control sets, expanded TCRs formed significantly more large CDR3 similarity clusters, which is consistent with antigen-driven responses. Because all patients had alopecia, a presumed autoimmune disease, the immune response of the patients might differ from that of healthy individuals. The number of PT1 expanded TCRs positively correlated with patch test score, significant at thresholds 8, 16 and 32 but not 4. Repeated subsampling changed both the strength of the expansion versus patch-test correlation and the threshold at which the correlation became significant.

The source is a woman between 45 and 60 years old with alopecia areata. Some clones in this sample may be carry-over from other donors' samples. Recombination linked TRBV3-1 to TRBJ2-1; TRBD2 might be the D gene, on 5 matching bases. This material consisted of whole blood, taken in connection with sensitization to the hapten diphenylcyclopropenone (DPC). The bases are TGTGCCAGCAGCCAAGATCTAGCAGCCAATGAGCAGTTCTTC. It translates to CASSQDLAANEQFF.